This T cell receptor beta chain emerged from a study of Graves' ophthalmopathy and Graves' hyperthyroidism. This clonotype was observed many times. RNA transcripts were the template, and TCR beta CDR3 regions were amplified from them. First-round RT-PCR relied on HTBI primers, and a second-round multiplex PCR came next. Via MiXCR, TCRdb re-called the multiplex PCR reads, giving one row per CDR3 protein. The sample includes roughly 1.1 million distinct CDR3 sequences, roughly two fifths of them seen just once. Germline loops: CDR1 SEHNR, CDR2 FQNEAQ (reference sequence). The CDR3 extends over 15 amino acids. Trimming took off 3 bases at V and 3 bases at J, with 14 bases between the two ends.

The specimen was peripheral blood or thyroid tissue (not recorded which). The sequence derives from an adult man with Graves' hyperthyroidism. This chain connects TRBV7-9 to TRBJ1-2; D not certain. Here the CDR3 DNA reads TGTGCCAGCAGCTTTGGCTTGGCCGGTGACTATGGCTACACCTTC. This sequence encodes CASSFGLAGDYGYTF.